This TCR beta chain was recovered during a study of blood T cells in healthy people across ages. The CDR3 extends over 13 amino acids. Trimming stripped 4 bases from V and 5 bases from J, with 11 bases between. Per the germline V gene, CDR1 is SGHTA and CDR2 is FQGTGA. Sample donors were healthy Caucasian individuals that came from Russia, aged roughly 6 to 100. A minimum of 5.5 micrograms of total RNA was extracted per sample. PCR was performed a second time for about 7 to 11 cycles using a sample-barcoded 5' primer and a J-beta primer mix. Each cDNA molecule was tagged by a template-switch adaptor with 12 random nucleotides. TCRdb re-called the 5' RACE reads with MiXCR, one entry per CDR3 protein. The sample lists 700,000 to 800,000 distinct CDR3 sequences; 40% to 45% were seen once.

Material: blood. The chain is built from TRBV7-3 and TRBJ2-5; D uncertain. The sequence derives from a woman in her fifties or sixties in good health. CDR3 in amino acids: CASSSTRLETQYF. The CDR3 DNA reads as TGTGCCAGCAGCTCAACCCGGCTGGAGACCCAGTACTTC.